This is a list of T cell receptor beta chains from one sample in a study of blood T cells in healthy people across ages. MiXCR, run by TCRdb on the 5' RACE reads, gives a single entry per CDR3 protein. The table has about 570,000 distinct CDR3 sequences, 27% seen once. Sample: blood. Receptors originate from a woman between 65 and 79 years old in good health. Both conserved end residues are part of each CDR3. D genes are given only for firm matches. Expanded clones are given a class, and other clones once, few, many or no size at all.

V: TRBV4-3; D: .; size: few; J: TRBJ1-5; CDR3: CASSQDVFLYQPQHF; DNA: TGCGCCAGCAGCCAAGATGTGTTCTTGTATCAGCCCCAGCATTTT
V: TRBV5-6; D: TRBD1; size: few; J: TRBJ2-1; CDR3: CASFPTGATYNEQFF; DNA: TGTGCCAGCTTCCCGACAGGGGCCACATACAATGAGCAGTTCTTC
V: TRBV20-1; D: .; size: .; J: TRBJ2-1; CDR3: CSASRPQGGSYNEQFF; DNA: TGCAGTGCTAGCCGCCCTCAAGGAGGGTCCTACAATGAGCAGTTCTTC
V: TRBV20-1; D: .; size: few; J: TRBJ1-5; CDR3: CSASTGWGNQPQHF; DNA: TGCAGTGCTAGTACTGGGTGGGGCAATCAGCCCCAGCATTTT
V: TRBV10-3; D: .; size: .; J: TRBJ2-5; CDR3: CAISGVVGGETQYF; DNA: TGTGCCATCAGTGGGGTAGTGGGAGGTGAGACCCAGTACTTC
V: TRBV7-2; D: TRBD1; size: many; J: TRBJ1-2; CDR3: CASSHGTDYGYTF; DNA: TGTGCCAGCAGCCACGGGACAGACTATGGCTACACCTTC
V: TRBV5-1; D: .; size: .; J: TRBJ2-1; CDR3: CASSLVGFGDEQFF; DNA: TGCGCCAGCAGCTTGGTTGGTTTTGGCGATGAGCAGTTCTTC
V: TRBV20-1; D: TRBD2; size: many; J: TRBJ2-5; CDR3: CSARDGGGSWETQYF; DNA: TGCAGTGCTAGAGATGGCGGGGGGAGTTGGGAGACCCAGTACTTC
V: TRBV7-2; D: .; size: few; J: TRBJ1-1; CDR3: CASSFGGAEAFF; DNA: TGTGCCAGCAGCTTTGGGGGAGCTGAAGCTTTCTTT
V: TRBV20-1; D: TRBD1; size: few; J: TRBJ1-2; CDR3: CSASSPGQGNYGYTF; DNA: TGCAGTGCCAGCAGTCCGGGACAGGGCAACTATGGCTACACCTTC
V: TRBV10-3; D: TRBD1; size: few; J: TRBJ2-7; CDR3: CAISDRARGGYEQYF; DNA: TGTGCCATCAGCGACAGGGCAAGAGGAGGCTACGAGCAGTACTTC
V: TRBV2; D: TRBD1; size: .; J: TRBJ1-2; CDR3: CASRATGTTGGYTF; DNA: TGTGCCAGCAGGGCGACAGGGACCACCGGTGGCTACACCTTC
V: TRBV12-3/TRBV12-4; D: .; size: few; J: TRBJ1-6; CDR3: CASSSQQNSPLHF; DNA: TGTGCCAGCAGTTCACAGCAGAATTCACCCCTCCACTTT
V: TRBV7-9; D: .; size: few; J: TRBJ2-5; CDR3: CASSLVSGGRKETQYF; DNA: TGTGCCAGCAGCTTAGTATCTGGGGGACGGAAAGAGACCCAGTACTTC
V: TRBV29-1; D: .; size: few; J: TRBJ1-1; CDR3: CSGAVETEAFF; DNA: TGCAGCGGGGCAGTGGAAACTGAAGCTTTCTTT
V: TRBV20-1; D: .; size: .; J: TRBJ1-1; CDR3: CSAKEDMNTEAFF; DNA: TGCAGTGCTAAGGAGGATATGAACACTGAAGCTTTCTTT